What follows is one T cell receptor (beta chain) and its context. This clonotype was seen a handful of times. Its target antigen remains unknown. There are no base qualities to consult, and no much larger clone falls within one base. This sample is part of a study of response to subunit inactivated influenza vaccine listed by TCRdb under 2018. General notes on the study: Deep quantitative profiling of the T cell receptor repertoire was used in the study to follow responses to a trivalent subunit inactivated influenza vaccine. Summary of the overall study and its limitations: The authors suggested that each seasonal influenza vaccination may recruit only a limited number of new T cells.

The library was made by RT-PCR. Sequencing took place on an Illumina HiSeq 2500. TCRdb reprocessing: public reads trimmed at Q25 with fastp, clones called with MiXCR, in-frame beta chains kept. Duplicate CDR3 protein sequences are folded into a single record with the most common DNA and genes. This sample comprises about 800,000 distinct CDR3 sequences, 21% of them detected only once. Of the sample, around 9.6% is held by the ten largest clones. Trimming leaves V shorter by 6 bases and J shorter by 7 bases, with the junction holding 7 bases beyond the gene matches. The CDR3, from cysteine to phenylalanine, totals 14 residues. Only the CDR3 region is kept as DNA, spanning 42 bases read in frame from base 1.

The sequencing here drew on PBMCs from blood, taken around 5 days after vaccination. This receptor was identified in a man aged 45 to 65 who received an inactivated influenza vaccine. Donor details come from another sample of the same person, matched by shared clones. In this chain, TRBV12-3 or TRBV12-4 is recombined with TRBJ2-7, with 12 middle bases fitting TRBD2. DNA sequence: TGTGCCAGCAGCACGGGACTAGCGGGCAGGGAGCAGTACTTC. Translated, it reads CASSTGLAGREQYF.